Presented here are 8 T cell receptor beta chains from one specimen sequenced in a study of shared T cell receptors in the human thymus. TCRdb's copy holds only in-frame clones and misses some; the assay was immunoSEQ multiplex PCR. Among just under 550,000 clones listed, 75% to 85% were seen once. These data are also associated with another study on human thymus T cells.

What was sequenced was thymocytes. The receptor source for this set is a boy under three years old with a congenital heart defect.

This clone was detected only a few times. The rearrangement joins TRBV12-2 to TRBJ2-7; TRBD2 was called by the table and not checked on the DNA. TRBV12-2 is a known pseudogene. The CDR3 covers 15 residues. CDR3 protein: CASRPNDGKVREQYF. CDR3 sequence (DNA): TGTGCAAGTCGCCCCAACGACGGGAAAGTCCGCGAGCAGTACTTC.

The gene calls are TRBV10-1 and TRBJ1-1; the match to TRBD1 covers 10 bases. The CDR3 loop spans 14 amino acids. CDR1 and CDR2 from the germline V gene are WNHNN and SYGVQD (reference sequence). V was pared by 3 bases and J by 5 bases, with 3 bases of the junction left unmatched. For the CDR3, the DNA is TGCGCCAGCAGTGAAGGGACAGGGGAGACTGAAGCTTTCTTT. The encoded protein is CASSEGTGETEAFF.

This chain uses TRBV5-1 with TRBJ2-1; 9 bases agree with TRBD2. Germline CDR1 and CDR2: SGHRS and YFSETQ. V gave up 4 bases and J gave up 2 bases; unmatched junction bases: 10. The CDR3 is 17 amino acids. This CDR3 reads CASSLIRASGAYNEQFF. The CDR3 bases are TGCGCCAGCAGCCTAATCCGGGCTAGCGGGGCCTACAATGAGCAGTTCTTC.

CDR3 nucleotide sequence: TGCGCCAGCAGCCAAGATGGGGGACAGGGAAGGCGCTCTGGGGCCAACGTCCTGACTTTC. This encodes CASSQDGGQGRRSGANVLTF. The chain joins TRBV4-3 to TRBJ2-6; TRBD1 aligns across 9 bases. This CDR3 has 20 amino acids. V was clipped by 0 bases and J by 0 bases; unmatched bases: 9. The germline gives CDR1 LGHNA, CDR2 YSLEER.

This clone was counted once. The chain uses TRBV27 and TRBJ2-7; 8 nucleotides agree with TRBD1. The CDR3 has 14 amino acids. The V segment lost 2 bases and the J segment 3 bases; nucleotides outside the gene matches: 3. Germline V lookup: CDR1 MNHEY, CDR2 SMNVEV (reference sequence). The CDR3 loop reads CASSLTGGLYEQYF. DNA of the CDR3: TGTGCCAGCAGTTTAACAGGGGGGCTCTACGAGCAGTACTTC.

On this clone itself: Different DNA sequences within this sample yield the same CDR3. The V and J genes are TRBV5-1 and TRBJ2-1; no firm D call. Trimming left V 0 bases short and J 6 bases short, with 7 bases between. Germline CDR1 is SGHRS and CDR2 is YFSETQ. The CDR3 is 13 amino acids. CDR3 residues: CASSLGRLNEQFF. CDR3 DNA: TGCGCCAGCAGCTTGGGCAGACTCAATGAGCAGTTCTTC.

This chain connects TRBV19 to TRBJ2-5; no reliable D call. The CDR3 totals 14 residues. Trimming removed 3 bases from V and 3 bases from J, with 11 bases in between. Per germline, CDR1 LNHDA and CDR2 SQIVND (reference sequence). The DNA for the CDR3 is TGTGCCAGTAGTATTCACCCCAGGAAAGAGACCCAGTACTTC. This encodes CASSIHPRKETQYF.

There are a few counts of this clone. The chain combines TRBV4-2 with TRBJ2-7, with 11 bases fitting TRBD2. The CDR3 sequence is 16 residues long. The germline V gene has CDR1 LGHNA and CDR2 YNFKEQ. The V gene end was trimmed by 0 bases and the J gene end by 5 bases; junction bases not matched to a gene: 6. The CDR3 loop reads CASSQDNASGRNEQYF. The CDR3 DNA follows: TGTGCCAGCAGCCAAGATAATGCTAGCGGGAGGAACGAGCAGTACTTC.